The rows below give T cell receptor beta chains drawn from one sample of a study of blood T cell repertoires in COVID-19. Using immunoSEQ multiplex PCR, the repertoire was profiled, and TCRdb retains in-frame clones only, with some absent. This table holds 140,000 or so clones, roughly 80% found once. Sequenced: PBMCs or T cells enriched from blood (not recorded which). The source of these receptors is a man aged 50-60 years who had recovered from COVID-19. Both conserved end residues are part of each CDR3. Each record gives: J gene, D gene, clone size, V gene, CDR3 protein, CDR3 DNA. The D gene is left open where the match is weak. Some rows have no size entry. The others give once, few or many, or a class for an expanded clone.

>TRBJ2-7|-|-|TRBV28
CASSFSWRGPSYEQYF
TGTGCCAGCAGTTTCAGTTGGCGGGGGCCCTCCTACGAGCAGTACTTC
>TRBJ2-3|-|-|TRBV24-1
CATSDLGSAGQPDTQYF
TGTGCCACCAGTGATTTAGGGTCGGCAGGGCAGCCAGATACGCAGTATTTT
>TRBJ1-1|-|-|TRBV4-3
CASSPSHNRNTEAFF
TGCGCCAGCAGCCCCAGTCATAATCGGAACACTGAAGCTTTCTTT
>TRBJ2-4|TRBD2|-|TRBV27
CASSLLAGENIQYF
TGTGCCAGCAGTTTATTAGCGGGTGAAAACATTCAGTACTTC
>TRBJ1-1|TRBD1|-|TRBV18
CASSPRVIGTGQMNTEAFF
TGTGCCAGCTCACCAAGGGTCATCGGGACAGGGCAGATGAACACTGAAGCTTTCTTT
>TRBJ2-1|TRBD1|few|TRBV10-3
CAITHQGARHQFF
TGTGCCATCACCCACCAGGGGGCCCGACATCAGTTCTTC
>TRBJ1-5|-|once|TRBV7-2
CASSAGTYSNQPQHF
TGTGCCAGCAGCGCCGGGACATATAGCAATCAGCCCCAGCATTTT
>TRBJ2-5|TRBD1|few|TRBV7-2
CASSLQDRAGETQYF
TGTGCCAGCAGCCTGCAGGACAGGGCAGGAGAGACCCAGTACTTC
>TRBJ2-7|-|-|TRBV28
CASSLEREQYF
TGTGCCAGCAGTTTGGAGCGCGAGCAGTACTTC
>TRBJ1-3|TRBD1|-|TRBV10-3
CAINDQGDTIYF
TGTGCCATCAATGACCAGGGGGACACCATATATTTT
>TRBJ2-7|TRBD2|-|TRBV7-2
CASSYPSSGGGLSLYEQYF
TGTGCCAGCAGCTACCCCTCTAGCGGGGGAGGGCTCAGCCTCTACGAGCAGTACTTC
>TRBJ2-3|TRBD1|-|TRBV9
CASSGLGQVTSTDTQYF
TGTGCCAGCAGCGGCCTTGGACAGGTAACTAGCACAGATACGCAGTATTTT
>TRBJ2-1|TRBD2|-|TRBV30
CAWMGRANEQFF
TGTGCCTGGATGGGGAGGGCGAATGAGCAGTTCTTC
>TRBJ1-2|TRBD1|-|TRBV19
CATSTGVYYGYTF
TGTGCCACCTCCACAGGGGTGTACTATGGCTACACCTTC
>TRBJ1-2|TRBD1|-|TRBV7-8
CASSLGGTGNGYTF
TGTGCCAGCAGCTTAGGGGGGACAGGGAATGGCTACACCTTC
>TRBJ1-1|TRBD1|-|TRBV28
CASSAQGAPEAFF
TGTGCCAGCAGTGCACAGGGGGCGCCGGAAGCTTTCTTT
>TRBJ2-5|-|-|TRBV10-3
CAISEGMAAGQETQYF
TGTGCCATCAGTGAGGGGATGGCGGCAGGGCAAGAGACCCAGTACTTC
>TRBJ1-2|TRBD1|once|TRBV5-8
CASSWGQGRLGYTF
TGTGCCAGCAGCTGGGGACAGGGGAGGCTTGGCTACACCTTC
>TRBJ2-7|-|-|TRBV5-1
CASSRQSSSYEQYF
TGCGCCAGCAGCCGACAGTCGAGCTCCTACGAGCAGTACTTC
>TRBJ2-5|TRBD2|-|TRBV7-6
CASSMSSGGAEETQYF
TGTGCCAGCAGCATGTCTAGCGGGGGGGCCGAAGAGACCCAGTACTTC
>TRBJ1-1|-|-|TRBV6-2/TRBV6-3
CASSSVSLGAERTEAFF
TGTGCCAGCAGTTCCGTCTCCTTGGGGGCGGAGAGGACTGAAGCTTTCTTT
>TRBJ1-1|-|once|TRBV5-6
CASSVQGRPRAFF
TGTGCCAGCAGCGTCCAGGGGCGTCCTCGGGCTTTCTTT
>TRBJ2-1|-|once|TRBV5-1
CASSWTSNEQFF
TGCGCCAGCAGCTGGACATCCAATGAGCAGTTCTTC
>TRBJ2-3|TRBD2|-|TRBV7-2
CASSDRLAGTDTQYF
TGTGCCAGCAGCGACCGACTAGCGGGGACAGATACGCAGTATTTT
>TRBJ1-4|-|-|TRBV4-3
CASSETTLGSKKLFF
TGCGCCAGCAGCGAAACTACCCTCGGAAGTAAAAAGCTGTTTTTT
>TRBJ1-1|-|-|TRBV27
CASSPAGRWGTEAFF
TGTGCCAGCAGCCCCGCAGGGAGGTGGGGCACTGAAGCTTTCTTT
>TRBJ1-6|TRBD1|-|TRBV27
CASRPRPGQGNNSPLHF
TGTGCCAGCAGACCACGTCCGGGACAGGGGAATAATTCACCCCTCCACTTT
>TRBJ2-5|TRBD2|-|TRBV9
CASSVTVRGGQETQYF
TGTGCCAGCAGCGTAACTGTTCGGGGGGGACAAGAGACCCAGTACTTC
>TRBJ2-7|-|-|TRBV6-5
CASSYSWGVYEQYF
TGTGCCAGCAGTTACTCGTGGGGGGTCTACGAGCAGTACTTC
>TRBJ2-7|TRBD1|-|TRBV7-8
CASSPRDRGYEQYF
TGTGCCAGCAGCCCCCGGGACAGGGGATACGAGCAGTACTTC
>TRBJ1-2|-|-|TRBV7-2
CASSSQQGLNGYTF
TGTGCCAGCAGCTCCCAACAGGGTTTAAATGGCTACACCTTC
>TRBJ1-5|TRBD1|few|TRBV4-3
CASSQATGVGQPQHF
TGCGCCAGCAGCCAAGCGACAGGGGTAGGGCAGCCCCAGCATTTT
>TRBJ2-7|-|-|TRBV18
CASSPPSRGAHEQYF
TGTGCCAGCTCACCACCATCCCGGGGGGCCCACGAGCAGTACTTC
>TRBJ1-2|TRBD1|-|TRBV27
CASRQDRVRDYGYTF
TGTGCCAGCAGACAGGACAGGGTTCGGGACTATGGCTACACCTTC
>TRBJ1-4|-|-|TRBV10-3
CAISAPPQGQANEKLFF
TGTGCCATCAGTGCCCCCCCACAGGGCCAGGCTAATGAAAAACTGTTTTTT
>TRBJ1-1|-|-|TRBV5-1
CASSLSVGGNTEAFF
TGCGCCAGCAGCTTGTCGGTCGGGGGGAACACTGAAGCTTTCTTT
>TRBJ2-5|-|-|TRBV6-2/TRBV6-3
CASSYGGRLETQYF
TGTGCCAGCAGTTATGGCGGGCGTTTAGAGACCCAGTACTTC
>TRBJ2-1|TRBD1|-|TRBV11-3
CASSFGTGVDNEQFF
TGTGCCAGCAGCTTTGGGACAGGGGTGGACAATGAGCAGTTCTTC
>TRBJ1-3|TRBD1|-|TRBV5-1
CASSEGAHGNTIYF
TGCGCCAGCTCAGAGGGGGCTCATGGAAACACCATATATTTT
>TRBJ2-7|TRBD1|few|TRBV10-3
CAISSPGTASYEQYF
TGTGCCATCTCAAGCCCCGGGACAGCAAGCTACGAGCAGTACTTC
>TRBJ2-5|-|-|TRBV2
CASTKRGNQETQYF
TGTGCCAGCACCAAAAGGGGGAACCAAGAGACCCAGTACTTC
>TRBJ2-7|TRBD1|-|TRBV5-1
CASSLPQGKNYEQYF
TGCGCCAGCAGCTTGCCACAGGGGAAGAATTACGAGCAGTACTTC
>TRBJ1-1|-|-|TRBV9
CASSPRGNTEAFF
TGTGCCAGCAGTCCAAGGGGGAACACTGAAGCTTTCTTT
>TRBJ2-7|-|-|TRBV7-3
CASSVSPSYEQYF
TGTGCCAGCAGCGTATCCCCGTCCTACGAGCAGTACTTC
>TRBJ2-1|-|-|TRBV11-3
CASSLWTDSNNEQFF
TGTGCCAGCAGCCTTTGGACAGACAGTAACAATGAGCAGTTCTTC
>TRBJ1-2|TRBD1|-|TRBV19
CASSTFTGERHGYTF
TGTGCCAGTAGTACCTTCACAGGGGAAAGGCATGGCTACACCTTC
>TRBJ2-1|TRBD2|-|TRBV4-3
CASSLGGSSYNEQFF
TGCGCCAGCAGCCTCGGGGGGAGCTCCTACAATGAGCAGTTCTTC
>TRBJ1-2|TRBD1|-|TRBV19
CASRPQGAEGYTF
TGTGCCAGTAGACCACAGGGGGCGGAGGGCTACACCTTC
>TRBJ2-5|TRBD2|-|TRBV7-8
CASSPRGTFQETQYF
TGTGCCAGCAGCCCGCGGGGGACCTTCCAAGAGACCCAGTACTTC
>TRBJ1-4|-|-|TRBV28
CASRSTRATNEKLFF
TGTGCCAGCAGGTCCACTCGTGCAACTAATGAAAAACTGTTTTTT
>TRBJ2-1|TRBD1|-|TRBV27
CASSVDRGIAYNEQFF
TGTGCCAGCAGTGTCGACAGGGGTATAGCCTACAATGAGCAGTTCTTC
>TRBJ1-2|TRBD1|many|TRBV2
CASSERQGRDGYTF
TGTGCCAGCAGTGAACGACAGGGGAGGGATGGCTACACCTTC
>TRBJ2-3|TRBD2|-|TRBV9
CASSLSGSGGADTQYF
TGTGCCAGCAGCTTGAGCGGCAGCGGGGGAGCGGATACGCAGTATTTT
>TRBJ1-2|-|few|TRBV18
CASSPSRGGYTF
TGTGCCAGCTCACCATCTAGGGGTGGCTACACCTTC
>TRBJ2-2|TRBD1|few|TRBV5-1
CASSGGQPNTGELFF
TGCGCCAGCAGCGGGGGACAGCCGAACACCGGGGAGCTGTTTTTT
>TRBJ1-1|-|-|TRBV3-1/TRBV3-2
CASSQNRIVTEAFF
TGTGCCAGCAGCCAAAACAGGATTGTGACTGAAGCTTTCTTT
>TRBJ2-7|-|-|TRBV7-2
CASSLRPGSAYEQYF
TGTGCCAGCAGCTTAAGGCCAGGGTCCGCCTACGAGCAGTACTTC
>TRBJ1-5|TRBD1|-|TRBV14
CASSAGQYQPQHF
TGTGCCAGCAGCGCGGGACAGTATCAGCCCCAGCATTTT
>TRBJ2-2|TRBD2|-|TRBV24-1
CATSDYGGGATGELFF
TGTGCCACCAGTGATTATGGCGGGGGGGCAACCGGGGAGCTGTTTTTT
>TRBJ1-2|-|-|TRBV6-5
CASRPPASSYGYTF
TGTGCCAGCAGACCCCCCGCCAGTTCATATGGCTACACCTTC